This record covers a single TCR beta chain. This table comes from immunoSEQ multiplex PCR, and its TCRdb copy is limited to in-frame clones, with some not included. Among 85,000 to 90,000 clones, about 87% were seen once, and the ten largest hold around 15%. This sample was included in a study of radiotherapy plus CTLA-4 blockade in lung cancer. The wider study: Across the patients, objective responses occurred in 18%, and disease control in roughly 33%.

The CDR3 sequence is 12 residues long. Per germline, CDR1 MDHEN and CDR2 SYDVKM. The V and J ends lost 4 bases and 10 bases respectively, with 10 bases between them. The TCR sequence derives from a human donor with non-small cell lung cancer that progressed on radiotherapy plus ipilimumab. Specimen: peripheral blood, collected from a patient treated with radiotherapy plus ipilimumab. V is TRBV28 and J is TRBJ1-4, with D possibly being TRBD1 (6 bases). CDR3 residues: CASSSGQIKLFF. Here the CDR3 DNA reads TGTGCCAGCAGTTCCGGACAGATAAAACTGTTTTTT.